This T cell receptor beta chain is drawn from a study of shared clonotypes between healthy human individuals. General observations from the study: The sharing of roughly 5% of naive CD4 clonotypes was seen across a handful of donors. Sorted-subset samples were not fully sequenced, rarefaction indicated. Across subsets, estimated richness was generally greater for naive than for memory populations.

Libraries were prepared by immunoSEQ multiplex PCR; TCRdb keeps only in-frame clonotypes and omits some of them. The profile shows some 2,000,000 clones, 95% of them singletons. Remarks on this clone: Its antigen remains unknown.

J was trimmed by 8 bases and V by 7 bases; bases with no gene match: 13. CDR1 MNHEY and CDR2 SVGAGI come from the germline V gene. CDR3 size: 15 residues. Sequenced material: naive CD4+ T cells sorted from blood. Subset of the sample: CD45RA+ positively selected. The rearrangement uses TRBV6-5 and TRBJ2-3; 9 bases are shared with TRBD1. This receptor was taken from a man aged 18-30 years in good health. The CDR3 is CASTSGGQGTSTQYF. The DNA of the CDR3 is TGTGCCAGCACCTCAGGGGGACAGGGCACAAGTACGCAGTATTTT.